This record looks at one T cell receptor beta chain sequence and its context. Its antigen remains unknown. This record comes from a study of CD8 T cells in Susac syndrome. Regarding the study as a whole: In Susac patients, clonal expansion was not detected in CD4+ cells.

Germline-derived CDR1 and CDR2 are DFQATT and SNEGSKA (reference sequence). CDR3 size: 15 residues. The J segment lost 5 bases and the V segment lost 7 bases, leaving 14 bases of the junction unmatched. From blood CD8+ and CD4+ T cells, TCR beta sequences were generated. TEMRA cells were FACS-enriched and CD8+ and CD4+ T cells negatively isolated. Random-hexamer reverse transcription was applied to roughly 0.5 to 1 ug RNA. Each CDR3 protein gets one entry after TCRdb re-called the immunoSEQ multiplex PCR reads with MiXCR. The sample records 150,000 to 200,000 distinct CDR3 sequences, more than 85% being singletons.

The receptor was isolated from a human donor with Susac syndrome. The sequenced sample consisted of CD4+ T cells from PBMCs. The rearrangement links TRBV20-1 to TRBJ2-5; 9 bases map to TRBD2. CDR3 bases: TGCAGTGGCAGAGATGGGCGGGAGGGCCGGGAGACCCAGTACTTC. Amino acid sequence: CSGRDGREGRETQYF.